The clone carrying this T cell receptor beta chain was seen a few times. This entry belongs to a study of T cells in Graves' hyperthyroidism and ophthalmopathy. Amplification yielded TCR beta CDR3 regions, with RNA transcripts as the source. HTBI primers were the set used in a first-round RT-PCR of the TCR CDR3. TCRdb fed the multiplex PCR reads into MiXCR, producing one record per CDR3 protein. The repertoire holds roughly 380,000 distinct CDR3 sequences, with around 15% as singletons. CDR1 is LNHDA and CDR2 is SQIVND in the germline V gene (reference sequence). There are 16 residues in the CDR3. V shed 3 bases and J 4 bases; nucleotides not matched to a gene: 7.

The source is a woman aged 18-29 years with Graves' hyperthyroidism. This chain connects TRBV19 to TRBJ1-1; 11 bases fit TRBD1. The sequencing input was blood. This CDR3 reads CASSILRTGGLTEAFF. The CDR3 nucleotides read TGTGCCAGTAGTATCCTACGGACAGGGGGCCTCACTGAAGCTTTCTTT.